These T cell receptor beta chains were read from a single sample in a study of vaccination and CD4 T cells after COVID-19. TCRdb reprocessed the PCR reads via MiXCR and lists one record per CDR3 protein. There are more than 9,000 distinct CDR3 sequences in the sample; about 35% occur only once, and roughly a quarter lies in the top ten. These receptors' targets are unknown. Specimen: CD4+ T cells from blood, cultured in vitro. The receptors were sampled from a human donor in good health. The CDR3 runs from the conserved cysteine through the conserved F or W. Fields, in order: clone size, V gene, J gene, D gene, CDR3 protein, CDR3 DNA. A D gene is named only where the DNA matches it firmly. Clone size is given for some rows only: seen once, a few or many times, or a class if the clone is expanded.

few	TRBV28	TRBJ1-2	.	CASRRTTLSNYGYTF	TGTGCCAGCAGGCGTACGACGCTAAGTAACTATGGCTACACCTTC
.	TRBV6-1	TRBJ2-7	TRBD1	CATKRQGDSYEQYF	TGTGCCACCAAGAGACAGGGGGACTCCTACGAGCAGTACTTC
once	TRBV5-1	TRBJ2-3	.	CASSLVGSGTDTQYF	TGCGCCAGCAGCTTGGTGGGGAGTGGCACAGATACGCAGTATTTT
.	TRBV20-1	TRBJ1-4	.	CSARAWGGNEKLFF	TGCAGTGCCCGTGCGTGGGGAGGGAACGAAAAATTGTTTTTT
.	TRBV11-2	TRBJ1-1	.	CASSAGPKNTEAFF	TGTGCCAGCAGCGCGGGACCAAAGAACACTGAAGCTTTCTTT
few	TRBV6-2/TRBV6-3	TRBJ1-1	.	CASTRSGRTEAFF	TGTGCCAGCACCAGATCGGGGAGGACTGAAGCTTTCTTT
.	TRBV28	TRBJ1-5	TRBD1	CASSFPSPGQANQPQHF	TGTGCCAGCAGTTTTCCATCTCCGGGACAGGCCAATCAGCCCCAGCATTTT
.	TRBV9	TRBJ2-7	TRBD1	CASSVTDRASYEQYF	TGTGCCAGCAGCGTAACGGACAGGGCTTCCTACGAGCAGTACTTC
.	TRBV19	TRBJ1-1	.	CASSSNARMNTEAFF	TGTGCCAGTAGTAGTAACGCACGAATGAACACTGAAGCTTTCTTT
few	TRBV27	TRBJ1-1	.	CASSLSRGTEAFF	TGTGCCAGCAGTCTTTCTCGAGGCACTGAAGCTTTCTTT
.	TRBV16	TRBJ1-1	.	CASSQFGGRSAFF	TGTGCCAGCAGCCAATTCGGGGGACGTTCGGCTTTCTTT
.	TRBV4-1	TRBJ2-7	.	CASSRVVVADYEQYF	TGCGCCAGCAGTCGAGTCGTTGTTGCCGACTACGAGCAGTACTTC
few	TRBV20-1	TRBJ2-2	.	CSAERTNTGELFF	TGCAGTGCTGAACGGACGAACACCGGGGAGCTGTTTTTT
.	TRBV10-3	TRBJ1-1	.	CAIWDGNTEAFF	TGTGCCATCTGGGATGGGAACACTGAAGCTTTCTTT
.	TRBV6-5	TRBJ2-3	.	CASSLGGARDTQYF	TGTGCCAGCAGTTTAGGGGGGGCAAGGGATACGCAGTATTTT
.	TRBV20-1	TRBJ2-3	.	CSALRYMGTDTQYF	TGCAGTGCTTTGAGGTACATGGGCACAGATACGCAGTATTTT
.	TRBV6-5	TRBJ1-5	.	CASSYSPGQRSNQPQHF	TGTGCCAGCAGTTATTCCCCGGGACAAAGGTCCAATCAGCCCCAGCATTTT
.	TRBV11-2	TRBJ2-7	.	CASSLYPGVGYEQYF	TGTGCCAGCAGCTTATATCCGGGAGTGGGCTACGAGCAGTACTTC
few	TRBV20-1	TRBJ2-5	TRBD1	CSAPRTGPLETQYF	TGCAGTGCTCCCAGGACAGGGCCGCTGGAGACCCAGTACTTC
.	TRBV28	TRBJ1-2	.	CASSLEGSYTF	TGTGCCAGCAGTTTAGAGGGGAGCTACACCTTC
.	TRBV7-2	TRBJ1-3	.	CASSLGPHTIYF	TGTGCCAGCAGCTTAGGCCCCCACACCATATATTTT
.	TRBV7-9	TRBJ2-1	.	CASSLEANEQFF	TGTGCCAGCAGCTTAGAGGCCAATGAGCAGTTCTTC
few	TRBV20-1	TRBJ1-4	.	CSARDTQLEKLFF	TGCAGTGCTAGAGATACCCAGCTTGAAAAACTGTTTTTT
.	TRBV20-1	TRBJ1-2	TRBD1	CSASRGSNYGYTF	TGCAGTGCTAGCAGGGGGTCTAACTATGGCTACACCTTC
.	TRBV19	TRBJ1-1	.	CASSPNRVRNTEAFF	TGTGCCAGTAGTCCCAACAGGGTTCGGAACACTGAAGCTTTCTTT
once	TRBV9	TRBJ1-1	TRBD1	CASSVKGQGTEAFF	TGTGCCAGCAGCGTAAAGGGACAGGGGACTGAAGCTTTCTTT
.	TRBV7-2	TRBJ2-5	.	CASSLGVQGGGETQYF	TGTGCCAGCAGCTTAGGTGTCCAGGGCGGAGGAGAGACCCAGTACTTC
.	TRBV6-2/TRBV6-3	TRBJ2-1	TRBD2	CASSYIGLADNEQFF	TGTGCCAGCAGTTACATTGGACTAGCGGACAATGAGCAGTTCTTC
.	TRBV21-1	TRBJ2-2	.	CASSTRGGIHTGELFF	TGTGCCAGCAGCACTAGGGGGGGCATTCACACCGGGGAGCTGTTTTTT
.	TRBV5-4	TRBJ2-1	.	CASKRVNEQFF	TGTGCCAGCAAACGGGTAAACGAGCAGTTCTTC
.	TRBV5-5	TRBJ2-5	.	CASSPTTGYQETQYF	TGTGCCAGCAGCCCGACTACAGGGTACCAAGAGACCCAGTACTTC
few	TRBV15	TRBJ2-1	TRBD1	CATSKRPTGSNEQFF	TGTGCCACCAGCAAGAGACCGACAGGGAGTAATGAGCAGTTCTTC
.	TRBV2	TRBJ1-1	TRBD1	CATQGAGTEAFF	TGTGCCACCCAGGGGGCCGGCACTGAAGCTTTCTTT
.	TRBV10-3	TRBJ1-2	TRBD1	CAIRTSGGDYTF	TGTGCCATCAGAACATCAGGGGGCGACTACACCTTC
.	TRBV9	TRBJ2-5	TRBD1	CASSETGAGETQYF	TGTGCCAGCAGTGAGACAGGGGCAGGAGAGACCCAGTACTTC
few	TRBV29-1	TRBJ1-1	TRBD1	CSVSRGTNTEAFF	TGCAGCGTTAGCAGGGGGACGAACACTGAAGCTTTCTTT
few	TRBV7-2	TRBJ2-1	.	CASSGSTAYNEQFF	TGTGCCAGCAGCGGGAGTACCGCCTACAATGAGCAGTTCTTC
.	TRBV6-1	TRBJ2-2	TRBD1	CASRGQGPNTGELFF	TGTGCCAGCAGGGGACAGGGGCCCAACACCGGGGAGCTGTTTTTT
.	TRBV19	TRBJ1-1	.	CASSIGASGRGTEAFF	TGTGCCAGTAGTATTGGGGCCAGTGGTAGAGGCACTGAAGCTTTCTTT
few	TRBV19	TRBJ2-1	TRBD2	CASSIGGGSYNEQFF	TGTGCCAGTAGTATCGGGGGGGGCTCCTACAATGAGCAGTTCTTC
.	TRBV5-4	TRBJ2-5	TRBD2	CASRPGLAGVIGETQYF	TGTGCCAGCAGACCGGGACTAGCGGGAGTAATTGGAGAGACCCAGTACTTC
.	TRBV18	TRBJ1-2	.	CASSPKTDTYYGYTF	TGTGCCAGCTCACCAAAAACGGACACCTACTATGGCTACACCTTC
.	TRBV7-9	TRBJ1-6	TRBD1	CASSPGGQGARGTLHF	TGTGCCAGCAGCCCGGGGGGTCAGGGGGCGCGCGGAACCCTCCACTTT
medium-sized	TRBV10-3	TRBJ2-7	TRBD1	CAISGRQGANEQYF	TGTGCCATCAGTGGGAGACAGGGGGCGAACGAGCAGTACTTC